The 22 T cell receptor beta chains below were found in one sample sequenced in a study of breast tumors, draining lymph nodes, adjacent tissues. MiXCR, applied by TCRdb to the multiplex PCR reads, yields one record per CDR3 protein. In the table there are about 66,000 distinct CDR3 sequences, around 43% of which are singletons. The specimen was breast tumor tissue. The receptors stem from a female donor with breast cancer. Some clones in this sample may be carry-over from other donors' samples.

At least ten counts were recorded for this clonotype. The rearrangement links TRBV12-5 to TRBJ2-1, with D possibly matching TRBD2 (6 bases). V lost 5 bases and J 9 bases, leaving 20 bases between the germline ends. This CDR3 contains 15 residues. Germline V CDR1 and CDR2: LGHNT, FRNRAP. The CDR3 loop is CASGKDLAGGAEQFF. The CDR3 DNA reads TGTGCTAGTGGTAAGGACCTAGCAGGAGGGGCTGAGCAGTTCTTC.

The V call is TRBV13, the J call TRBJ1-4, with unresolved D. The CDR3 is 13 amino acids. The germline V gene encodes CDR1 PRHDT and CDR2 FYEKMQ (reference sequence). V was cut by 8 bases and J by 8 bases, with 15 bases left in between. The CDR3 loop reads CASSGLREEKLFF. Here the CDR3 DNA reads TGTGCCAGCTCGGGTCTCCGGGAGGAAAAACTGTTTTTT. Full variable domain (missing parts from reference TRBV13 and TRBJ1-4): AAGVIQSPRHLIKEKRETATLKCYPIPRHDTVYWYQQGPGQDPQFLISFYEKMQSDKGSIPDRFSAQQFSDYHSELNMSSLELGDSALYFCASSGLREEKLFFGSGTQLSVL.

CDR3 DNA sequence: TGTGCCAGCAGCTCCCTGGACGGGACAGGGATGAACACCATATATTTT. As protein: CASSSLDGTGMNTIYF. The rearrangement joins TRBV7-9 to TRBJ1-3; 9 nucleotides line up with TRBD1. The CDR3 loop spans 16 amino acids. Germline loops: CDR1 SEHNR, CDR2 FQNEAQ (reference sequence). V lost 4 bases to trimming and J lost 7 bases; unmatched junction nucleotides: 11.

The rearrangement links TRBV29-1 to TRBJ1-4, with D maybe TRBD1 (6 bases). Trimming pared 2 bases from V and 7 bases from J, leaving 11 bases between. The germline V gene encodes CDR1 SQVTM and CDR2 ANQGSEA. CDR3 length: 13 residues. The CDR3 region is CSVETGGGEKLFF. In DNA, the CDR3 is TGCAGCGTTGAAACCGGGGGCGGTGAAAAACTGTTTTTT.

This clonotype was recorded a few times. The rearrangement joins TRBV7-9 to TRBJ2-6; no reliable D call. Trimming left V 6 bases short and J 2 bases short, with 5 bases between. Germline V gene sequence: CDR1 SEHNR, CDR2 FQNEAQ (reference sequence). The length of the CDR3 is 13 residues. CDR3 in amino acids: CASRPPGANVLTF. The CDR3 DNA is TGTGCCAGCAGACCACCTGGGGCCAACGTCCTGACTTTC.

This clonotype came up many times. The chain recombines TRBV5-8 with TRBJ1-1, with D unclear. Germline loops: CDR1 SGHTS, CDR2 YDEGEE. The ends were cut back, 3 bases at V and 0 bases at J, with 6 bases in the middle. This CDR3 is 13 amino acids long. CDR3 sequence: CASSWTLNTEAFF. The CDR3 nucleotides read TGTGCCAGCAGCTGGACCCTGAACACTGAAGCTTTCTTT.

This clonotype appeared many times. V usage is TRBV12-3 or TRBV12-4 and J usage is TRBJ2-7, with D perhaps assigned TRBD1 or TRBD2 (7 bases each). The CDR3 is made up of 15 amino acids. Trimming stripped 8 bases from V and 2 bases from J, with 19 bases between. CDR3 coding DNA: TGTGCCAGCGCAGGGGGGGACACCTCACCCTACGAGCAGTACTTC. Translating it yields CASAGGDTSPYEQYF.

This clonotype was seen many times. This chain joins TRBV28 and TRBJ2-3; 7 bases are shared with TRBD2. Trimming removed 2 bases from V and 7 bases from J; junction bases left unmatched: 9. CDR3 length: 15 amino acids. In germline, CDR1 is MDHEN, CDR2 SYDVKM. CDR3 sequence: CASSLRLGGSYTQYF. The CDR3 coding sequence is TGTGCCAGCAGTTTACGTTTGGGGGGGAGCTATACGCAGTATTTT.

This clonotype was seen just once. Sequence at one end of the junction differs from germline and may be a read error. The chain employs TRBV20-1 and TRBJ2-1; D is perhaps TRBD2 (6 bases). The CDR3 length is 14 residues. Per germline, CDR1 DFQATT and CDR2 SNEGSKA (reference sequence). CDR3 amino acids: CSALTGLRYTEQFF. The CDR3, as DNA: TGCAGTGCGTTGACGGGACTCAGATACACTGAGCAGTTCTTC.

About this clonotype itself: Being one base from a much bigger clone, this may be a read error. This chain links TRBV24-1 with TRBJ2-7, with 12 bases identical to TRBD1. Germline V gene sequence: CDR1 KGHDR, CDR2 SFDVKD. CDR3 length equals 14 residues. The CDR3 protein is CASSTGTGGCEQYF. The CDR3 DNA reads TGTGCCAGCAGTACCGGGACAGGGGGCTGCGAGCAGTACTTC.

Ten or more counts support this clonotype. The gene calls are TRBV3-1 and TRBJ1-2; D unresolved. Trimming pared 0 bases from V and 9 bases from J, leaving 11 bases between. The CDR3 has 13 residues. Per the germline V gene, CDR1 is LGHDT and CDR2 is YNNKEL (reference sequence). DNA of the CDR3: TGTGCCAGCAGCCAAGAAAGTGGAGGACGCTACACCTTC. It codes for CASSQESGGRYTF.

There are many counts of this clonotype. This sequence joins TRBV20-1 and TRBJ2-1, with D unclear. Germline V gene lookup returns CDR1 DFQATT and CDR2 SNEGSKA (reference sequence). V gave up 6 bases and J gave up 8 bases, with 14 bases separating them. The CDR3 is 12 residues long. The CDR3 spells CSASDERDEQFF. CDR3 in DNA: TGCAGTGCCTCGGACGAAAGGGATGAGCAGTTCTTC.

V gene TRBV4-1 combines with J gene TRBJ1-5; D may be TRBD1 (5 bases). Deletions cut 7 bases from V and 5 bases from J, with 21 bases between. This CDR3 contains 16 residues. Germline CDR1 and CDR2: MGHRA and YSYEKL. CDR3 DNA: TGCGCCAGCATCGCGGGAGGGGCACAGTCGGATCAGCCCCAGCATTTT. Its translation: CASIAGGAQSDQPQHF.

The J gene is TRBJ1-1, the V gene TRBV7-7, with no clear D. V dropped 4 bases and J dropped 6 bases, with 12 bases sitting between them. This CDR3 contains 13 residues. The V gene's germline CDR1 is SSHAT and CDR2 FNYEAQ (reference sequence). The CDR3 is CASSWTLNSEAFF. CDR3 DNA sequence: TGTGCCAGCAGCTGGACCCTGAATTCTGAAGCTTTCTTT.

This clonotype was detected a few times. A much bigger clone sits one base away, suggesting this may be a read error. This chain links TRBV6-5 with TRBJ1-3; perhaps TRBD1 as D (5 bases). V was clipped by 5 bases and J by 2 bases, with 10 bases between them. The length of the CDR3 is 14 residues. In germline, CDR1 is MNHEY, CDR2 SVGAGI. CDR3 residues: CASSHGRAGNTIYF. The CDR3 region has the DNA TGTGCCAGCAGTCACGGCAGGGCTGGAAACACCATATATTTT.

The CDR3 here is CATSDASGGAIGYEQYF. In DNA, the CDR3 is TGTGCCACCAGTGATGCTAGCGGGGGGGCCATCGGATACGAGCAGTACTTC. The chain employs TRBV24-1 and TRBJ2-7, with 12 positions matching TRBD2. The ends lost 3 bases at V and 4 bases at J; junction bases unmatched: 9. The CDR3 consists of 17 residues. Germline V gene data show CDR1 as KGHDR and CDR2 as SFDVKD.

V is TRBV28 and J is TRBJ2-2, with D possibly being TRBD1 or TRBD2 (5 bases each). The CDR3 contains 16 residues. The V end was cut by 4 bases, the J end by 7 bases, with 19 bases between. Germline V gene sequence: CDR1 MDHEN, CDR2 SYDVKM. The CDR3 nucleotides read TGTGCCAGCAGTTCGTCATACGGGGCTGACGGCGGGGAGCTGTTTTTT. It encodes CASSSSYGADGGELFF.

V is TRBV20-1 and J is TRBJ2-3; possible D gene TRBD1, 5 bases. Between the trimmed V and J ends, which lost 1 base and 3 bases, there was a span of 14 bases. CDR3 length: 15 amino acids. CDR1 and CDR2 from the germline V gene are DFQATT and SNEGSKA (reference sequence). In DNA form, the CDR3 reads TGCAGTGCTAGAGTTGCAGGGTCCACAACAGATACGCAGTATTTT. Its protein is CSARVAGSTTDTQYF.

This clonotype has ten or more counts. The V and J genes are TRBV3-1 and TRBJ2-7; D unresolved. CDR1 is LGHDT, CDR2 YNNKEL, per germline (reference sequence). This CDR3 has 14 residues. Trimming cost V 8 bases and J 0 bases, with 14 bases left between them. CDR3 in DNA: TGTGCCAGCTCTGGAAGCTCCTTCTCCTACGAGCAGTACTTC. As protein: CASSGSSFSYEQYF.

The V and J genes are TRBV20-1 and TRBJ2-1; D might be TRBD2 (6 bases). Germline assignment: CDR1 DFQATT and CDR2 SNEGSKA (reference sequence). CDR3 length: 17 residues. Trimming removed 3 bases from V and 8 bases from J, with 26 bases in between. Written as DNA, the CDR3 is TGCAGTGCTAGGTCAGGGTATATAGGACTAATCGTGGATGAGCAGTTCTTC. Translating gives CSARSGYIGLIVDEQFF.

In its sample, this clonotype was seen a few times. A single base separates this from a much larger clone, so it may be a read error. The chain uses TRBV9 and TRBJ2-1, with 7 bases fitting TRBD1. Germline CDR1 and CDR2: SGDLS and YYNGEE. The CDR3 extends over 15 amino acids. The CDR3 DNA reads TGTGCCAGCAGCGTAAGGGACAGTATTTACAATGAGCCGTTCTTC. This codes for CASSVRDSIYNEPFF.

This clonotype was found many times. The V and J genes are TRBV14 and TRBJ2-7; 7 nucleotides match TRBD2. The CDR3 runs to 15 residues. The germline gives CDR1 SGHDN, CDR2 FVKESK. V gave up 1 base and J gave up 1 base; unmatched junction bases: 4. CDR3 sequence reads: CASSQAGGHSYEQYF. In DNA form, the CDR3 reads TGTGCCAGCAGCCAAGCGGGAGGCCATTCCTACGAGCAGTACTTC. Full variable domain (remainder filled in from reference TRBV14 and TRBJ2-7): EAGVTQFPSHSVIEKGQTVTLRCDPISGHDNLYWYRRVMGKEIKFLLHFVKESKQDESGMPNNRFLAERTGGTYSTLKVQPAELEDSGVYFCASSQAGGHSYEQYFGPGTRLTVT.